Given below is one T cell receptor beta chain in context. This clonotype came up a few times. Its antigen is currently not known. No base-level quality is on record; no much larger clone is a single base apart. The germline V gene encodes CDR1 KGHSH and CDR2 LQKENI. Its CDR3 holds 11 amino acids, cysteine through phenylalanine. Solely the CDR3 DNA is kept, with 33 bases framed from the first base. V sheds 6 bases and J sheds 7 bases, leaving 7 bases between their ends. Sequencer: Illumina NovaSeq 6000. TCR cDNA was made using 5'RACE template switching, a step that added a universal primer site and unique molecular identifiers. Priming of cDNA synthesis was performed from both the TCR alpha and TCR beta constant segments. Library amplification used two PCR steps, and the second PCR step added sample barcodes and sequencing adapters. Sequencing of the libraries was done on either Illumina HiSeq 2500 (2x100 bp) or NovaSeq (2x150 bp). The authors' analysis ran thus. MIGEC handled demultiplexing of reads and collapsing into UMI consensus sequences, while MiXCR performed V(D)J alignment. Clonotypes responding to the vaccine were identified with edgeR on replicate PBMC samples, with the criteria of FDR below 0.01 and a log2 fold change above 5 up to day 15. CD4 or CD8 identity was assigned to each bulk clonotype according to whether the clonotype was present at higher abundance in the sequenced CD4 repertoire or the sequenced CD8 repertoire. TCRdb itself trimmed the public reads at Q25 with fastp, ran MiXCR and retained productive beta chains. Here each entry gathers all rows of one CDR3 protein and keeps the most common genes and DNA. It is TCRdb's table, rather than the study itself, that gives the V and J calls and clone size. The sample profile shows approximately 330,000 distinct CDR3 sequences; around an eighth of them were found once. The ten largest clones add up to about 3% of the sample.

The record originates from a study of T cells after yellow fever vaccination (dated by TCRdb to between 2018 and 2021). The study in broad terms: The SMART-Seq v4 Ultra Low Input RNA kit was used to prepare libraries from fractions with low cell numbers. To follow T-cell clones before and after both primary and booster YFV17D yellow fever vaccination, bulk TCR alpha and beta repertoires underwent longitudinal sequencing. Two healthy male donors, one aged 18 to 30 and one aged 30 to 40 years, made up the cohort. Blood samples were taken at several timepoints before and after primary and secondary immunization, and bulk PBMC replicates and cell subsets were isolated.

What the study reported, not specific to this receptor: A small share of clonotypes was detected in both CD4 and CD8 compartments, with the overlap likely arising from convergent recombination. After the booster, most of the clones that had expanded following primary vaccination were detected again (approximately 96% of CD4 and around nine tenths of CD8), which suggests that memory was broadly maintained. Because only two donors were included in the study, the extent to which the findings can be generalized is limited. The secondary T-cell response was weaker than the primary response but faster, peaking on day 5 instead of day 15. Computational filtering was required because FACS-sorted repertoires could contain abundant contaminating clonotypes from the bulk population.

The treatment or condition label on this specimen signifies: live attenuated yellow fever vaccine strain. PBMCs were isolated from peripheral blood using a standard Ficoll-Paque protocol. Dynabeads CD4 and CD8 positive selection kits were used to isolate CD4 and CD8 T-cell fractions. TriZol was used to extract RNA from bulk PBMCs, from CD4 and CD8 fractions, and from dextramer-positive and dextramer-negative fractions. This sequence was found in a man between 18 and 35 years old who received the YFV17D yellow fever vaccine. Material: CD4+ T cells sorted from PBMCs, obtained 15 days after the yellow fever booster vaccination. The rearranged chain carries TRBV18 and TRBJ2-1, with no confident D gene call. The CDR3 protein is CASSTNNEQFF. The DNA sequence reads TGTGCCAGCTCCACGAATAATGAGCAGTTCTTC.